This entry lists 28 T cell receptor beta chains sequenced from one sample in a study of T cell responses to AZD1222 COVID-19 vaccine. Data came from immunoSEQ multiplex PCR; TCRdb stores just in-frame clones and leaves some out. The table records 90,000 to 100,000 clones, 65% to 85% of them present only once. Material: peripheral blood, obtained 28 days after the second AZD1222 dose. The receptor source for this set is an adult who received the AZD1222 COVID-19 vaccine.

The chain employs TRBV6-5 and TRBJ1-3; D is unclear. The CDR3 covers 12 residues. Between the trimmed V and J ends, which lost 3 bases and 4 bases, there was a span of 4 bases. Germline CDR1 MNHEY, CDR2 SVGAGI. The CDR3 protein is CASSYSGNTIYF. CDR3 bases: TGTGCCAGCAGTTATTCCGGAAACACCATATATTTT.

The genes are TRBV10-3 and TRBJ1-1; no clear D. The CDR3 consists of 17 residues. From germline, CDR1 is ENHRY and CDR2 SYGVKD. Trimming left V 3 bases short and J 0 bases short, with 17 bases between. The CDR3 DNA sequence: TGTGCCATCAGTGACATTCCAGCCGTTGACTTGAACACTGAAGCTTTCTTT. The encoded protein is CAISDIPAVDLNTEAFF.

The CDR3 loop is CASSENSWGQGKRYEQYF. CDR3 nucleotide sequence: TGTGCCAGCAGCGAAAACTCCTGGGGACAGGGAAAACGTTACGAGCAGTACTTC. The chain combines TRBV7-8 with TRBJ2-7, with 9 nucleotides matching TRBD1. CDR1 is SGHVS and CDR2 is FQNEAQ in the germline V gene. The CDR3 has 18 amino acids. The trim removed 5 bases at V and 4 bases at J, leaving 18 bases unmatched.

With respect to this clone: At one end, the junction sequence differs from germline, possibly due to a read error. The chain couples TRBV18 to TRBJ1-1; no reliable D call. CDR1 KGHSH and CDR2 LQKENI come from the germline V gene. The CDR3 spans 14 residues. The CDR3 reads CASSPFQLNAEAFF. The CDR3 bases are TGTGCCAGCTCACCTTTCCAGCTGAACGCTGAAGCTTTCTTT.

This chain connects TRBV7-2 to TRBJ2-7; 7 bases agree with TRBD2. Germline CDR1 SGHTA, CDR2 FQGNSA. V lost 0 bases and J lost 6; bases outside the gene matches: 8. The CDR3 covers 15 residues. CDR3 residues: CASSLAGGPTSEQYF. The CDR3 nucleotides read TGTGCCAGCAGCTTAGCGGGAGGGCCGACCAGCGAGCAGTACTTC.

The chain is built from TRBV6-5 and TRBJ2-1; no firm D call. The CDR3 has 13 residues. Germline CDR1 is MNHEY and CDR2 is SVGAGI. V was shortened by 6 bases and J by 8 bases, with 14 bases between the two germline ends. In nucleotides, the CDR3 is TGTGCCAGCAGATTCCGGTCTCCCCATGAGCAGTTCTTC. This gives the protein CASRFRSPHEQFF.

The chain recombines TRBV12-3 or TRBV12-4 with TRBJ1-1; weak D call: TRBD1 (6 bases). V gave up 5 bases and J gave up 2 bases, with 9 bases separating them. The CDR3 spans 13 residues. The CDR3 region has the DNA TGTGCCAGCAGTCCGACAGGCAACACTGAAGCTTTCTTT. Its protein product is CASSPTGNTEAFF.

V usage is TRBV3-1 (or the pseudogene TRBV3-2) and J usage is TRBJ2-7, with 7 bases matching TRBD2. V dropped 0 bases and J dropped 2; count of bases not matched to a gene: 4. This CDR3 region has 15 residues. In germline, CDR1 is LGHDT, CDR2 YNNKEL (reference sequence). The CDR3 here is CASSQDLAVPYEQYF. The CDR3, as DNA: TGTGCCAGCAGCCAAGACCTAGCGGTCCCCTACGAGCAGTACTTC.

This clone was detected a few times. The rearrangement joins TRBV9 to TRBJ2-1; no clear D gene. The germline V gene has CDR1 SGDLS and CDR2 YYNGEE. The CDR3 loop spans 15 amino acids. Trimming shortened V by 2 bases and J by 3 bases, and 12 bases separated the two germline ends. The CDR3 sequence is CASSVGRPDYNEQFF. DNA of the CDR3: TGTGCCAGCAGCGTTGGTAGACCTGACTACAATGAGCAGTTCTTC. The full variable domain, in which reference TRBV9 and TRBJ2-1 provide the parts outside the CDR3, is DSGVTQTPKHLITATGQRVTLRCSPRSGDLSVYWYQQSLDQGLQFLIQYYNGEERAKGNILERFSAQQFPDLHSELNLSSLELGDSALYFCASSVGRPDYNEQFFGPGTRLTVL.

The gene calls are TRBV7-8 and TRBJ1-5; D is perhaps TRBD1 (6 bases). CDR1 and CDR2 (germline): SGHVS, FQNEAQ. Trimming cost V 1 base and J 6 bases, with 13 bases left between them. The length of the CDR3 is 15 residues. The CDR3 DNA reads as TGTGCCAGCAGCTTAGGGCGCAGGGGTGGTCAGCCCCAGCATTTT. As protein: CASSLGRRGGQPQHF.

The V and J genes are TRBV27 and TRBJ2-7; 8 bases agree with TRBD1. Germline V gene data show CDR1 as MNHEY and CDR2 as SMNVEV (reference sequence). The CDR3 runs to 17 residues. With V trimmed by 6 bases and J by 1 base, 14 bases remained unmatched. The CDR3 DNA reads TGTGCCAGCAGAGCAGGACAGGGAGTCGATTTTTCCTACGAGCAGTACTTC. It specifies CASRAGQGVDFSYEQYF.

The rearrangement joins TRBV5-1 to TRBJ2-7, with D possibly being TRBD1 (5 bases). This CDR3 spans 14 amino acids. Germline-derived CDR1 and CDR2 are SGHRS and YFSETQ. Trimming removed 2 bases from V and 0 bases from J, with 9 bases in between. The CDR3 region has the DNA TGCGCCAGCAGCTTCAGGGTCAACTCCTACGAGCAGTACTTC. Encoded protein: CASSFRVNSYEQYF.

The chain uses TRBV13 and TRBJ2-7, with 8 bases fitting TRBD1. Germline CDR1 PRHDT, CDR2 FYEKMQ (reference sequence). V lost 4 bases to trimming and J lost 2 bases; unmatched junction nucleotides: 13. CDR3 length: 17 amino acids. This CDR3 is CASSSDPGQAFAYEQYF. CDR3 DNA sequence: TGTGCCAGCAGCTCAGACCCGGGACAGGCCTTCGCCTACGAGCAGTACTTC.

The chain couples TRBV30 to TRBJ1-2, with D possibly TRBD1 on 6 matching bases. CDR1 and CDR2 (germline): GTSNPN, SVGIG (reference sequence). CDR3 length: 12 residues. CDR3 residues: CAFGGGGLGYTF. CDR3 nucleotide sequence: TGTGCTTTTGGGGGCGGAGGTTTGGGCTACACCTTC.

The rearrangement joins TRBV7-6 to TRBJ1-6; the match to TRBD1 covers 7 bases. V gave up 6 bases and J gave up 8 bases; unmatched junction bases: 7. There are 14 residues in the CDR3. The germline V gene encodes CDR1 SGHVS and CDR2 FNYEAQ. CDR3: CASSQRTGDSPLHF. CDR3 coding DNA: TGTGCCAGCAGTCAGAGGACAGGCGATTCACCCCTCCACTTT.

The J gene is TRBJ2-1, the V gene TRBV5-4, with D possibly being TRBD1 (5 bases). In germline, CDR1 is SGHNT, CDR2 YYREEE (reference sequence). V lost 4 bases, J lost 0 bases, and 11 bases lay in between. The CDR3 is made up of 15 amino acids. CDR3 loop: CASSKEGVSYNEQFF. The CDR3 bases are TGTGCCAGCAGCAAGGAAGGGGTCTCCTACAATGAGCAGTTCTTC.

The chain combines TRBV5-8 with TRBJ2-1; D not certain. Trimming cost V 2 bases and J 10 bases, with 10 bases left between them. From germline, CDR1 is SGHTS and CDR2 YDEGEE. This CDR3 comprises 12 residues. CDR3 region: CASSFPRREQFF. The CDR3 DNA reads TGTGCCAGCAGCTTTCCTCGGCGAGAGCAGTTCTTC.

CDR3: CASASQGANIQYF. The CDR3, as DNA: TGTGCCAGTGCCTCTCAGGGGGCGAACATTCAGTACTTC. The chain combines TRBV19 with TRBJ2-4, with 8 bases that match TRBD1. V lost 8 bases to trimming and J lost 7 bases; unmatched junction nucleotides: 7. The CDR3 has 13 residues. From germline, CDR1 is LNHDA and CDR2 SQIVND (reference sequence).

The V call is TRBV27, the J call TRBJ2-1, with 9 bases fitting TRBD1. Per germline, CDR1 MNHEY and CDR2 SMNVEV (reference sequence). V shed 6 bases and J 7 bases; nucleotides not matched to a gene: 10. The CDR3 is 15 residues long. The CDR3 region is CASRIGTGKWNEQFF. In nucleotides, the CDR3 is TGTGCCAGCAGAATTGGGACAGGGAAGTGGAATGAGCAGTTCTTC.

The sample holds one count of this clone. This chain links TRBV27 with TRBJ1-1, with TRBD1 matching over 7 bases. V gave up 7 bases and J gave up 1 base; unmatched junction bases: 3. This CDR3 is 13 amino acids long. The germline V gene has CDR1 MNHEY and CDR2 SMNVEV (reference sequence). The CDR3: CASTQGPNTEAFF. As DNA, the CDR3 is TGTGCCAGCACACAGGGGCCGAACACTGAAGCTTTCTTT.

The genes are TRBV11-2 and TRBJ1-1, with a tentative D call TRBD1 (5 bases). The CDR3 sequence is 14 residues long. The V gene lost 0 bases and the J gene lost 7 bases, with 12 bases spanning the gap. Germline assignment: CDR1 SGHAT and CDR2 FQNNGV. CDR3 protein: CASSLETGGHEAFF. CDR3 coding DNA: TGTGCCAGCAGCTTAGAAACAGGAGGGCATGAAGCTTTCTTT.

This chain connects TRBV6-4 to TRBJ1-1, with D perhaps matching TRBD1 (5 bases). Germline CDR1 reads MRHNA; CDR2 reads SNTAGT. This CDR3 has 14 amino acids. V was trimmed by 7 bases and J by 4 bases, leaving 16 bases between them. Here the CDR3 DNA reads TGTGCCAGCACCGGGGGGGGAAGAACCACTGAAGCTTTCTTT. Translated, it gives CASTGGGRTTEAFF.

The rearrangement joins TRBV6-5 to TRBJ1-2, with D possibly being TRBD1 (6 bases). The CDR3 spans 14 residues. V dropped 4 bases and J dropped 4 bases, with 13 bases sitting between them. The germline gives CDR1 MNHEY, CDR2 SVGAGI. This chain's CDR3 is CASSFGGAGYGYTF. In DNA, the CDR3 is TGTGCCAGCAGTTTTGGGGGCGCGGGCTATGGCTACACCTTC.

Here the CDR3 DNA reads TGCGCCAGCAGCTTGGGGGGTGGCCCGCAAGAGACCCAGTACTTC. Protein: CASSLGGGPQETQYF. V usage is TRBV5-1 and J usage is TRBJ2-5; no clear D gene. The V end lost 0 bases, the J end lost 2 bases, and 11 bases lay between the germline ends. This CDR3 comprises 15 residues. CDR1 SGHRS and CDR2 YFSETQ come from the germline V gene.

Written as DNA, the CDR3 is TGTGCCAGCAGTACGGGGAATCCCCTCTTTAATGAAAAACTGTTTTTT. Protein sequence: CASSTGNPLFNEKLFF. The chain is built from TRBV5-8 and TRBJ1-4, with D uncertain. The CDR3 runs to 16 residues. Trimming shortened V by 5 bases and J by 4 bases, and 18 bases separated the two germline ends. The V gene's germline CDR1 is SGHTS and CDR2 YDEGEE.

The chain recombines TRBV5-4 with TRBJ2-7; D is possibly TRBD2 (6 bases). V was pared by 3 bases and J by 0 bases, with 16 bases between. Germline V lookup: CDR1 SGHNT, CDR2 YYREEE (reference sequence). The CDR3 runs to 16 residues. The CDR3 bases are TGTGCCAGCAGCTCTGGAGTGGCGGGGAGCTCCTACGAGCAGTACTTC. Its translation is CASSSGVAGSSYEQYF.

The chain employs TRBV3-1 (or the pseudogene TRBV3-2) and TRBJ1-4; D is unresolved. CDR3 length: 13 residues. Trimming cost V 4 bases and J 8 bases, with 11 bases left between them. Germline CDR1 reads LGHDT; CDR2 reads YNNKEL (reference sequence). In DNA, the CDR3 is TGTGCCAGCAGCCCCTCGGGAGTGGAAAAACTGTTTTTT. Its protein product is CASSPSGVEKLFF.

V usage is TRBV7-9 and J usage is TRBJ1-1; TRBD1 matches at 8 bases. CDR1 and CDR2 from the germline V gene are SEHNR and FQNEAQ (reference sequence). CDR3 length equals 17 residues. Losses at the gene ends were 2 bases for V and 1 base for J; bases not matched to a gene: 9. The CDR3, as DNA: TGTGCCAGCAGCTTAACCGACAGGGGAAGACCGAACACTGAAGCTTTCTTT. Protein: CASSLTDRGRPNTEAFF.